The subject of this entry is one T cell receptor beta chain. No antigen is known for it. This sample was included in a study of lymphopenia after photon versus proton radiotherapy. Study-wide points: Under photons, naive T cells and diversity fell while effector/memory populations rose. Post-nadir diversity loss with photons came from oligoclonal expansion, particularly CD8+ Temra cells. In patients who died, overall survival fell as post-nadir TCR diversity dropped more. Only patients who died were analyzed for survival; proton advantage is unproven.

Per the germline V gene, CDR1 is SNHLY and CDR2 is FYNNEI. Trimming cost V 1 base and J 10 bases, with 16 bases left between them. CDR3 length: 14 amino acids. TCRdb's copy holds only in-frame clones and misses some; the assay was immunoSEQ multiplex PCR. The sample holds about 19,000 clones, 75% to 95% seen once. This sequence originates from a man aged 55 to 70 with pancreatic cancer. Sample: peripheral blood, taken from a patient treated with photon-based radiotherapy. The genes are TRBV2 and TRBJ1-2; D is perhaps TRBD1 (6 bases). The CDR3 coding sequence is TGTGCCAGCAGTGAAGGACAGGCCGAGGGTCCCTACACCTTC. Translation: CASSEGQAEGPYTF.